This is a list of T cell receptor beta chains from one sample in a study of T cells after yellow fever vaccination. TCRdb fed the 5' RACE reads into MiXCR, producing one record per CDR3 protein. The table includes about 170,000 distinct CDR3 sequences, 6.2% detected once. The sequencing here drew on CD4+ T cells sorted from PBMCs, taken on the day of the first yellow fever vaccination. The receptors shown here come from a man in his late teens or twenties who received the YFV17D yellow fever vaccine. CDR3s leave out the opening cysteine and the closing phenylalanine or tryptophan.

V	CDR3
TRBV6-5	ASSYSGRRGDTQY
TRBV11-2	ASSPPVGGGRTGELF
TRBV5-1	ASSPTTGHFNTEAF
TRBV5-1	ASSMDRGRNTEAF
TRBV5-4	ASSPRSGNTQY
TRBV5-1	ASSFDGRVVVPQY
TRBV6-2/TRBV6-3	ASRQDYSTDTQY
TRBV12-5	ASKDRGNQPQH
TRBV5-8	ASSLTGISGNTIY
TRBV5-1	ASSRLGGEAYEQY
TRBV7-3	ASSSTGLAGTLYNEQF
TRBV10-3	AISESTADTEAF
TRBV20-1	SVPTGGVGGYT
TRBV12-3/TRBV12-4	ASSLGTGGLNQPQH
TRBV14	ASSVRVFDSPLH
TRBV6-1	ASRKGLAGDTDTQY
TRBV24-1	ATSEEGQGSYNEQF
TRBV12-3/TRBV12-4	ASSLIVGVYGYT
TRBV5-1	ASSRPEAGGYEQY
TRBV5-4	ASSNGRDRGSETQY
TRBV5-6	ASSLGQENTGELF
TRBV7-2	ASSRDSLSYEQY
TRBV27	ASSLSSRGPANSPLH
TRBV3-1	ASSQDRDEQF
TRBV20-1	SARDAGGYSYEQY
TRBV5-1	ASSAGANSNQPQH
TRBV7-2	ASSLSWGDNEQF
TRBV12-3/TRBV12-4	ASLFHRNTEAF
TRBV4-3	ASSQDPPSGANVLT
TRBV7-2	ASAGTANTGELF
TRBV4-1	ASSPYGLGTLPEAF
TRBV20-1	SARFGGNQPQH
TRBV20-1	SARDLRRGADTQY